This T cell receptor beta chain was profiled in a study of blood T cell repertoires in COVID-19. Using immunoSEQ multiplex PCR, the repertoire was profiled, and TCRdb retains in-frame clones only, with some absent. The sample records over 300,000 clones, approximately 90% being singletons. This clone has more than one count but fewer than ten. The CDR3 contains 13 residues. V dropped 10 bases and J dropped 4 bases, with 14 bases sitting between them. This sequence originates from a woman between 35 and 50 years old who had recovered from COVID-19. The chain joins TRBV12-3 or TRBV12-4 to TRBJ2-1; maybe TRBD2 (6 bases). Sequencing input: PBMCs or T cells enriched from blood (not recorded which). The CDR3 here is CANSKGLYNEQFF. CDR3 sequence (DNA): TGTGCCAACTCAAAGGGACTTTACAATGAGCAGTTCTTC.